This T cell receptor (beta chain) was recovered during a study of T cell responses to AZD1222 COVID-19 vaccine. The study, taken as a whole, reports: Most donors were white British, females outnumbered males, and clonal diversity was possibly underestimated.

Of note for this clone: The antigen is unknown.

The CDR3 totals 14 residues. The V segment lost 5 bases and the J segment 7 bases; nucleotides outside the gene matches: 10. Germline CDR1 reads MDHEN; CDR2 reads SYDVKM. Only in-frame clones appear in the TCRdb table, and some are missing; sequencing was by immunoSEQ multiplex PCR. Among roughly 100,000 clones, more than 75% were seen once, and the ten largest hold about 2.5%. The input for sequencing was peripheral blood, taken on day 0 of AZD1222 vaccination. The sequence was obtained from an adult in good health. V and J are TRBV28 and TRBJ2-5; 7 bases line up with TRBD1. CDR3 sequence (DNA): TGTGCCAGCAGTGGACAGGCGCCCATTGGGACCCAGTACTTC. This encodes CASSGQAPIGTQYF.